This record covers a single T cell receptor (beta chain). These data originate in a study of blood T cell repertoires in COVID-19. The data were produced by immunoSEQ multiplex PCR, yet TCRdb's version contains in-frame clones alone and is incomplete. This table has about 400,000 clones, roughly 86% appearing once. Input material: peripheral blood. This sequence was found in a human donor in a cohort sampled during active COVID-19.

The CDR3 bases are TGTGCCAGCAGTACTTTCTTCCCTTCTTCCTACGAGCAGTACTTC. Residues: CASSTFFPSSYEQYF. V and J are TRBV27 and TRBJ2-7; D is ambiguous. This CDR3 has 15 amino acids. The germline CDR1 and CDR2 sequences are MNHEY and SMNVEV (reference sequence). The ends were cut back, 5 bases at V and 1 base at J, with 15 bases in the middle.